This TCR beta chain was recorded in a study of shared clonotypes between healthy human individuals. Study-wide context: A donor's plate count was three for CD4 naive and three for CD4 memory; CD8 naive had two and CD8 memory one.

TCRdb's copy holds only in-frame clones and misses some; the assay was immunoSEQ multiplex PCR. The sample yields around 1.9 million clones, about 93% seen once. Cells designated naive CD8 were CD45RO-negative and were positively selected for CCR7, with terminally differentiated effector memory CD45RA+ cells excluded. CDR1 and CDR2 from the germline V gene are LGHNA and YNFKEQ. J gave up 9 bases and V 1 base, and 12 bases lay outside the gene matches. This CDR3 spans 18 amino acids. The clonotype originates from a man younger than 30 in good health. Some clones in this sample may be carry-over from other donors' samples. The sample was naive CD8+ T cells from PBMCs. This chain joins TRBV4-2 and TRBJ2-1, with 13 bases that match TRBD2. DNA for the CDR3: TGTGCCAGCAGCCAAGGAATCACTGGAAGACTAGCGGGAGGTGAGCAGTTCTTC. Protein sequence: CASSQGITGRLAGGEQFF.